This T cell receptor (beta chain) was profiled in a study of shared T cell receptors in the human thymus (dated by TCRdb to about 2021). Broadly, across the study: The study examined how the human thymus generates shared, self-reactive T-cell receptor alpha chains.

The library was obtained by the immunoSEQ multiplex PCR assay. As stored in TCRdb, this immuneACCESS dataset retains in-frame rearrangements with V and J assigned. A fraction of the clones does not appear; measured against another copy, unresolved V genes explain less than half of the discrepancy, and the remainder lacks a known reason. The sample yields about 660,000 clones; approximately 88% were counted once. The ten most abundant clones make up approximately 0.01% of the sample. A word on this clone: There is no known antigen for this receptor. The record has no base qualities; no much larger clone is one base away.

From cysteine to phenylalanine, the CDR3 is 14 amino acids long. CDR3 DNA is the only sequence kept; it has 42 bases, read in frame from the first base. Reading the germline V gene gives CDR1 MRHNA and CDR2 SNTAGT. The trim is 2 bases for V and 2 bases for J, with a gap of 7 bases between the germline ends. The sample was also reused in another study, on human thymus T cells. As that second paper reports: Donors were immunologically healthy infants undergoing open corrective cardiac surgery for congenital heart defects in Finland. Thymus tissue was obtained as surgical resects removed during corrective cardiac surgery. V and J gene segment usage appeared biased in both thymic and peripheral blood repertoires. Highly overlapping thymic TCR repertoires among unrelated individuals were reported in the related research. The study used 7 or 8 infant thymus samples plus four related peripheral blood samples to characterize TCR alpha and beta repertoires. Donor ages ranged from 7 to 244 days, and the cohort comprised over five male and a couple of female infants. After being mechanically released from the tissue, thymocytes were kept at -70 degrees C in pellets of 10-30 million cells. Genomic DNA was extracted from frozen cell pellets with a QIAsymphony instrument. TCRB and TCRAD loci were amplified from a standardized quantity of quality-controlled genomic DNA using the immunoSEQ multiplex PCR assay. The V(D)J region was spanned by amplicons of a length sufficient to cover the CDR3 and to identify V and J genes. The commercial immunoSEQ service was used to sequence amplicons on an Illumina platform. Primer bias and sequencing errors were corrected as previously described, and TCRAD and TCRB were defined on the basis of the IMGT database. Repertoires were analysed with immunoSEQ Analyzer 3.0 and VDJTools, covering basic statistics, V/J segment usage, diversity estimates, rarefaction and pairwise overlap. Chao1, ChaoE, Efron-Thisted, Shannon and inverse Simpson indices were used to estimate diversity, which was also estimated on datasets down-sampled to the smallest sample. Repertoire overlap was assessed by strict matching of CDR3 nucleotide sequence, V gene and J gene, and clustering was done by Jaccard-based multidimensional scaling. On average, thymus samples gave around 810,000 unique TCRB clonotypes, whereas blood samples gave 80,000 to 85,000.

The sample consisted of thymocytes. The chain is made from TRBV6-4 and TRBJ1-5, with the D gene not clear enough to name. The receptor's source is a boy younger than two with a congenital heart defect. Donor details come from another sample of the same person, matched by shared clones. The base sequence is TGTGCCAGCAGTGACGACATGGGCAATCAGCCCCAGCATTTT. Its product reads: CASSDDMGNQPQHF.